This T cell receptor (beta chain) was identified during a study of kidney transplant recipient with SARS-CoV-2 infection (TCRdb year 2021). TCRdb names Illumina MiSeq as the instrument used. Profiling of the peripheral T cell repertoire targeted human TCRbeta genes. As for the authors' bioinformatics: Differential clonotype abundance was tested with beta-binomial modelling to account for variability over time. Expanded clonotypes were screened against the ImmuneCODE reference database of SARS-CoV-2-associated TCRs and mapped to viral genome regions. Further repertoire analyses covered TRBV gene usage, CDR3 length, CDR3 amino acid overlap between time points, clonotype abundance distributions and Jaccard similarity. TCRdb reworked the public reads: Q25 trimming with fastp, MiXCR clone assembly, productive beta chains retained. When rows share a CDR3 protein, they turn into one entry using the most common DNA and genes. TCRdb's processing, not the authors' own work, is the source of the V and J calls. For this sample there are under 250,000 distinct CDR3 sequences; 25% to 30% appear just once. The biggest ten clones account for roughly 7% of the sample.

This clonotype was seen a few times. The antigen it recognizes is unknown. Qualities for individual bases were not recorded, and no much larger clone is one base off. Its CDR3 holds 17 amino acids, cysteine through phenylalanine. The CDR3 DNA has 51 bases and is translated from base 1. Per the germline V gene (reference sequence), MNHEY is the CDR1 and SMNVEV is the CDR2. V is cut by 6 bases and J by 2 bases, and the space between the germline ends is 20 bases. Read against the paper, the sample's time point label means: pre-pandemic baseline sample and day 111 after first positive SARS-CoV-2 test. The TCR comes from a young adult male patient who had COVID-19 and was a kidney transplant recipient. Once a transplant has taken place, some T cells may be donor derived. The starting material was a blood sample, obtained at baseline and between days 110 and 120 from a kidney transplant recipient. The sequence joins TRBV27 to TRBJ2-1; a weak D assignment points to TRBD1 (6 bases agree). The CDR3 protein is CASRSTGRTNTYNEQFF. In nucleotides, the sequence is TGTGCCAGCAGGTCCACAGGGAGAACTAACACCTACAATGAGCAGTTCTTC.